This paragraph reports one T cell receptor beta chain. Trimming cost V 0 bases and J 4 bases; bases outside gene matches: 3. The CDR3 is made up of 16 amino acids. In germline, CDR1 is KGHDR, CDR2 SFDVKD. This specimen belongs to a study of blood T cell repertoires in COVID-19. In the study overall: Samples came from the United States, Italy and Spain, spanning acute and convalescent COVID-19. Sources were T cells, B-cell-depleted T cells, or PBMCs; the material itself was cDNA or gDNA.

In the authors' methods: Estimation of nucleated cell counts was performed using reference gene primer amplification. TCRdb's table, derived via immunoSEQ multiplex PCR, lists solely in-frame clones and lacks some. D and trimming were read from the DNA, whereas the V and J calls and clone size are those reported in that table. Of roughly 150,000 clones listed, under 85% were seen once; the top ten hold around 2.7%. The chain uses TRBV24-1 and TRBJ2-1, with 9 bases aligning to TRBD1. Material: peripheral blood. This receptor was obtained from a man aged 65-85 years with acute or convalescent COVID-19. CDR3 loop: CATSDLSQGAYNEQFF. Written as DNA, the CDR3 is TGTGCCACCAGTGATTTGTCACAGGGGGCTTACAATGAGCAGTTCTTC.